This is a list of T cell receptor beta chains from one sample in a study of post-analysis software for immune sequencing data. TCRdb re-called the PCR reads through MiXCR, storing one row per CDR3 protein. The sample has roughly 670,000 distinct CDR3 sequences, roughly three fifths seen once. The sequencing input was blood. Receptors originate from a girl aged 2 to 10 with multiple sclerosis. Both conserved end residues are part of each CDR3. The D gene is left open where the match is weak. Clone sizes are given selectively: once, few, many, or a class where the clone is expanded.

D	V	size	J	CDR3	DNA
NA	TRBV6-5	NA	TRBJ2-1	CASSNGDSQGWDEQFF	TGTGCCAGCTCCAACGGGGACTCTCAGGGGTGGGATGAGCAGTTCTTC
NA	TRBV12-3/TRBV12-4	once	TRBJ1-4	CASSSGPRGGKLFF	TGTGCCAGCAGTTCCGGGCCTAGGGGCGGGAAACTGTTTTTT
TRBD1	TRBV10-3	NA	TRBJ2-5	CAISENSGGQETQYF	TGTGCCATCAGTGAGAACTCAGGGGGCCAAGAGACCCAGTACTTC
NA	TRBV10-3	NA	TRBJ2-1	CAISESPKRSYNEQFF	TGTGCCATCAGTGAGTCTCCCAAGCGTTCCTACAATGAGCAGTTCTTC
NA	TRBV20-1	NA	TRBJ2-7	CSGEALGYEQYF	TGCAGTGGTGAGGCCTTGGGGTACGAGCAGTACTTC
NA	TRBV29-1	once	TRBJ2-1	CSVERVGGSYNEQFF	TGCAGCGTTGAACGGGTGGGAGGCTCCTACAATGAGCAGTTCTTC
NA	TRBV5-1	NA	TRBJ1-2	CASSFYRSGEYGYTF	TGCGCCAGCAGCTTCTACAGATCAGGAGAATATGGCTACACCTTC
NA	TRBV12-3/TRBV12-4	NA	TRBJ2-1	CASRKDLSYNEQFF	TGTGCCAGCAGAAAGGACCTCTCCTACAATGAGCAGTTCTTC
NA	TRBV29-1	NA	TRBJ1-2	CSTWTDVYGYTF	TGCAGCACTTGGACGGACGTCTATGGCTACACCTTC
TRBD2	TRBV29-1	NA	TRBJ2-7	CSAVLAGETYEQYF	TGCAGCGCCGTACTAGCGGGCGAGACCTACGAGCAGTACTTC